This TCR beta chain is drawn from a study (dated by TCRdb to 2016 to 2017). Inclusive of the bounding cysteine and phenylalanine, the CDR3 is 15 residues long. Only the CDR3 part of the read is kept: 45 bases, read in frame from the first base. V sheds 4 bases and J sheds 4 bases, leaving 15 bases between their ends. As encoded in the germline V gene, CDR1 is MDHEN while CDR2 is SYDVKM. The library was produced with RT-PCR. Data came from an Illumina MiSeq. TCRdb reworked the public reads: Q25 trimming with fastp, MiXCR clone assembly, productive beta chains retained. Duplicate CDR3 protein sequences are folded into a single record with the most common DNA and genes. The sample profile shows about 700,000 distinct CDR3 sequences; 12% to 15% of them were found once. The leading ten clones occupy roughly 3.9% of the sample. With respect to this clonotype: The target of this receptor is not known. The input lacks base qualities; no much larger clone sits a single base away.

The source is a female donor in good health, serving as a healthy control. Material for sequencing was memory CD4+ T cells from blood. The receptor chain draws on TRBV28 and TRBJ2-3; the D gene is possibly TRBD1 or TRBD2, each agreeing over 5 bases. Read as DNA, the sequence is TGTGCCAGCAGTTCTATCCGGGGACCAGCAGATACGCAGTATTTT. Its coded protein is CASSSIRGPADTQYF.